One sample yielded the 21 T cell receptor beta chains listed below, sequenced in a study of shared clonotypes between healthy human individuals. Some clones are missing from TCRdb's copy, which holds only in-frame ones; the method was immunoSEQ multiplex PCR. This table holds 550,000 to 800,000 clones, around 74% found once. The specimen was memory CD4+ T cells sorted from blood. The subset denotes: CD45RA-negative fraction. Source of these receptors: a woman between 25 and 40 years old in good health.

V and J are TRBV29-1 and TRBJ1-4; 8 nucleotides align to TRBD1. The CDR3 is 15 residues long. Germline V gene lookup returns CDR1 SQVTM and CDR2 ANQGSEA. The J segment lost 8 bases and the V segment lost 2 bases, leaving 10 bases of the junction unmatched. The chain's CDR3 is CSVELLGQGYEKLFF. The CDR3 coding sequence is TGCAGCGTTGAACTCCTAGGACAGGGATACGAAAAACTGTTTTTT.

The genes are TRBV5-1 and TRBJ2-2, with 8 positions matching TRBD1. CDR3 size: 16 residues. CDR1 is SGHRS, CDR2 YFSETQ, per germline. The J segment lost 1 base and the V segment lost 4 bases, leaving 6 bases of the junction unmatched. CDR3 in DNA: TGCGCCAGCAGCCTACCGGGACAGGTGAACACCGGGGAGCTGTTTTTT. Translation: CASSLPGQVNTGELFF.

The CDR3 spells CASSPEPAGGVYNEQFF. CDR3 DNA: TGTGCCAGCAGCCCCGAACCCGCGGGGGGCGTCTACAATGAGCAGTTCTTC. V is TRBV5-4 and J is TRBJ2-1, with 8 bases that match TRBD2. V was pared by 4 bases and J by 3 bases, with 12 bases of the junction left unmatched. The V gene's germline CDR1 is SGHNT and CDR2 YYREEE (reference sequence). CDR3 size: 17 residues.

CDR3 DNA sequence: TGCAGTGCTCCCTACCAAGAGACCCAGTACTTC. Its translation: CSAPYQETQYF. The V gene is TRBV20-1, the J gene TRBJ2-5; D ambiguous. This CDR3 is built from 11 residues. Trimming took 5 bases from V and 0 from J, leaving 4 bases between them. The germline CDR1 and CDR2 sequences are DFQATT and SNEGSKA (reference sequence).

This clone appeared many times. The chain joins TRBV28 to TRBJ2-7; maybe TRBD1 (5 bases). The CDR3 has 13 residues. Germline V gene data show CDR1 as MDHEN and CDR2 as SYDVKM. The V and J ends lost 6 bases and 6 bases respectively, with 15 bases between them. The CDR3 reads CASRGSTAFEQYF. The CDR3, as DNA: TGTGCCAGCAGGGGATCGACAGCGTTCGAGCAGTACTTC.

The sample holds one count of this clone. The chain uses TRBV6-1 and TRBJ2-7, with 14 bases that match TRBD2. The germline V gene has CDR1 MNHNS and CDR2 SASEGT. This CDR3 spans 15 amino acids. With V trimmed by 7 bases and J by 5 bases, 7 bases remained unmatched. CDR3 nucleotides: TGTGCCAGCATTCTGACTAGCGGGAGGGCCAACGAGCAGTACTTC. Protein product: CASILTSGRANEQYF.

The rearrangement uses TRBV11-2 and TRBJ1-2; 7 bases match TRBD1. V lost 5 bases, J lost 8 bases, and 14 bases stayed unmatched. Per germline, CDR1 SGHAT and CDR2 FQNNGV. This CDR3 comprises 15 residues. The DNA of the CDR3 is TGTGCCAGCAGCCCGGGCGACAGGGCGAGGTCGGGCTACACCTTC. Translated: CASSPGDRARSGYTF.

This clone has just a few counts. A read error may account for a junction end that differs from germline. The CDR3 nucleotides are TGTGCCAGTAATATAGCGGGGTCCTATGAGCAGTTCTTC. Encoded protein: CASNIAGSYEQFF. The chain combines TRBV19 with TRBJ2-1; 8 bases agree with TRBD2. This CDR3 spans 13 amino acids. Germline-derived CDR1 and CDR2 are LNHDA and SQIVND (reference sequence).

The rearrangement uses TRBV29-1 and TRBJ2-3, with D possibly being TRBD2 (6 bases). Germline V lookup: CDR1 SQVTM, CDR2 ANQGSEA. The ends were cut back, 6 bases at V and 2 bases at J, with 18 bases in the middle. The CDR3 consists of 15 residues. CDR3 region: CSVRSLAAFTDTQYF. The CDR3 coding sequence is TGCAGCGTCAGATCCTTAGCGGCATTCACAGATACGCAGTATTTT.

CDR3 protein: CASSLISGSYNEQFF. In DNA, the CDR3 is TGCGCCAGCAGCTTGATAAGCGGCTCCTACAATGAGCAGTTCTTC. The chain joins TRBV5-1 to TRBJ2-1; TRBD2 might be the D (5 bases). The CDR3 length is 15 residues. V gave up 1 base and J gave up 0 bases, with 8 bases separating them. The germline V gene encodes CDR1 SGHRS and CDR2 YFSETQ.

This clone was seen a single time. The rearrangement links TRBV14 to TRBJ1-2, with D perhaps matching TRBD1 (6 bases). The V end was cut by 0 bases, the J end by 8 bases, with 16 bases between. This CDR3 region has 15 residues. Germline lookup yields CDR1 SGHDN and CDR2 FVKESK. CDR3 sequence: CASSQDWGGYEGYTF. DNA of the CDR3: TGTGCCAGCAGCCAAGACTGGGGGGGCTATGAGGGCTACACCTTC.

The V and J genes are TRBV27 and TRBJ2-2; TRBD2 aligns across 14 bases. The CDR3 has 17 residues. Germline V gene data show CDR1 as MNHEY and CDR2 as SMNVEV (reference sequence). V shed 5 bases, J shed 3 bases, and the junction held 5 bases outside the gene matches. The CDR3 bases are TGTGCCAGCAGTCCCGGGACTAGCGGGAGCTACACCGGGGAGCTGTTTTTT. Its protein product is CASSPGTSGSYTGELFF.

This clone has only a few counts. The rearrangement links TRBV2 to TRBJ1-5; no reliable D call. Between the trimmed V and J ends, which lost 7 bases and 4 bases, there was a span of 14 bases. Germline V gene lookup returns CDR1 SNHLY and CDR2 FYNNEI. CDR3 size: 14 residues. This chain's CDR3 is CASNPGALNQPQHF. DNA of the CDR3: TGTGCCAGCAATCCCGGAGCATTGAATCAGCCCCAGCATTTT.

The CDR3 loop is CASSLDSEQFF. For the CDR3, the DNA is TGTGCCAGCAGCCTGGACAGTGAGCAGTTCTTC. V and J are TRBV2 and TRBJ2-1; tentative D call: TRBD1 (6 bases). Germline V gene sequence: CDR1 SNHLY, CDR2 FYNNEI. The CDR3 covers 11 residues. V gave up 6 bases and J gave up 9 bases, with 9 bases separating them.

This clone was seen once. This chain joins TRBV21-1 and TRBJ2-7. TRBV21-1 is assigned pseudogene status. The CDR3 is 15 amino acids. CDR3: CASSNSALNPYEQYF. CDR3 nucleotide sequence: TGTGCTAGCAGCAATTCGGCCCTGAACCCCTACGAGCAGTACTTC.

The chain links TRBV6-5 to TRBJ1-3; D ambiguous. The germline V gene has CDR1 MNHEY and CDR2 SVGAGI. The CDR3 consists of 11 residues. Trimming pared 8 bases from V and 5 bases from J, leaving 7 bases between. For the CDR3, the DNA is TGTGCCAGCCAGAGAAGAAACACCATATATTTT. This codes for CASQRRNTIYF.

V and J are TRBV15 and TRBJ1-2; no reliable D call. V was pared by 3 bases and J by 1 base, with 0 bases between. Germline CDR1 LNHNV, CDR2 YYDKDF (reference sequence). The CDR3 has 11 amino acids. CDR3 loop: CATSSNYGYTF. The CDR3 DNA sequence: TGTGCCACCAGCAGTAACTATGGCTACACCTTC.

The rearrangement uses TRBV29-1 and TRBJ1-3; 8 bases align to TRBD1. The ends lost 1 base at V and 5 bases at J; junction bases unmatched: 10. The CDR3 covers 16 residues. Looked up from germline, CDR1 is SQVTM and CDR2 is ANQGSEA. CDR3 sequence: CSVEVRGQALRNTIYF. The DNA of the CDR3 is TGCAGCGTTGAAGTCCGGGGACAGGCGCTCAGAAACACCATATATTTT. Variable domain in full (rest from reference TRBV29-1 and TRBJ1-3): SAVISQKPSRDICQRGTSLTIQCQVDSQVTMMFWYRQQPGQSLTLIATANQGSEATYESGFVIDKFPISRPNLTFSTLTVSNMSPEDSSIYLCSVEVRGQALRNTIYFGEGSWLTVV.

This chain uses TRBV6-5 with TRBJ1-1; D uncertain. This CDR3 has 15 amino acids. Germline-derived CDR1 and CDR2 are MNHEY and SVGAGI. V was clipped by 6 bases and J by 0 bases, with 14 bases between them. The CDR3 bases are TGTGCCAGCAGCCCCATACAGCCCCTGAACACTGAAGCTTTCTTT. Translating it yields CASSPIQPLNTEAFF.

V usage is TRBV5-1 and J usage is TRBJ2-5; 10 nucleotides agree with TRBD1. The closer fit of TRBJ2-7 to the DNA end suggests the J call may be wrong. The CDR3 is 14 residues long. Looked up from germline, CDR1 is SGHRS and CDR2 is YFSETQ. CDR3 region: CASSWGQGIYEQYF. For the CDR3, the DNA is TGCGCCAGCAGCTGGGGACAGGGGATATACGAGCAGTACTTC.

On this clone: Additional DNA sequences in this sample encode the identical CDR3. V usage is TRBV28 and J usage is TRBJ1-2, with unresolved D. V was trimmed by 6 bases and J by 6 bases, leaving 8 bases between them. Germline assignment: CDR1 MDHEN and CDR2 SYDVKM. This CDR3 spans 11 amino acids. The CDR3 spells CASSPRDGYTF. The CDR3 region has the DNA TGTGCCAGCAGCCCGAGGGATGGCTACACCTTC.